This entry is about one T cell receptor beta chain. This entry comes from a study of blood T cells in healthy people across ages. The V and J ends lost 3 bases and 0 bases respectively, with 15 bases between them. The CDR3 runs to 16 residues. Per germline, CDR1 DFQATT and CDR2 SNEGSKA (reference sequence). Through a sample-barcoded 5' primer and a J-beta primer mix, a second PCR was run for about 6 to 12 cycles. MiXCR was run by TCRdb on the 5' RACE reads, yielding one entry per CDR3 protein. The sample has more than 600,000 distinct CDR3 sequences; roughly 25% are singletons. This same sample was also part of a study on T cells of mothers and their children. That paper adds: Per mother, over 9 million TCR beta CDR3 reads were obtained; per child, about 3.3 million.

This chain connects TRBV20-1 to TRBJ1-5, with D tentatively TRBD1 (6 bases). Input material: blood. The clonotype comes from a boy aged 5-17 years in good health. This chain's CDR3 is CSASFRDIHSNQPQHF. The CDR3 nucleotides are TGCAGTGCTAGCTTCCGGGACATTCATAGCAATCAGCCCCAGCATTTT.